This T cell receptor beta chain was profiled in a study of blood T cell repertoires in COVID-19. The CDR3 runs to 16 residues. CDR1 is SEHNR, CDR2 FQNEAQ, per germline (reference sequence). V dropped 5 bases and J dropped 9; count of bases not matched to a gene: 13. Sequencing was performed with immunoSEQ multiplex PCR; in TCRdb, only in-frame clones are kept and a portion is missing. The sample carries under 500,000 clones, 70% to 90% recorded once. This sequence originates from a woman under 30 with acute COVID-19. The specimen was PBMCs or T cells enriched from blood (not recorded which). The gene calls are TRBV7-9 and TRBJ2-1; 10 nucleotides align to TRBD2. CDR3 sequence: CASSPTRVAGGSEQFF. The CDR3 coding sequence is TGTGCCAGCAGCCCTACGAGGGTAGCGGGAGGCTCTGAGCAGTTCTTC.